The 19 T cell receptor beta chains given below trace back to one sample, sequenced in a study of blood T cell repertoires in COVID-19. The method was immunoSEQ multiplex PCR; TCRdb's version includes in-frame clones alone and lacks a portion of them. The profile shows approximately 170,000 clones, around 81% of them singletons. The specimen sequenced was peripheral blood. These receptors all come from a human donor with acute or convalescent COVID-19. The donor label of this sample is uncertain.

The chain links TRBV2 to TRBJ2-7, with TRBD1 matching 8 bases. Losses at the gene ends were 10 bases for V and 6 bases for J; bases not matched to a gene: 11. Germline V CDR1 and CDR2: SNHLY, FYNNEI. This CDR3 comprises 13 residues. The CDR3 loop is CANQTQGGGEQYF. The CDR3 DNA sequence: TGTGCCAACCAAACACAGGGGGGTGGCGAGCAGTACTTC. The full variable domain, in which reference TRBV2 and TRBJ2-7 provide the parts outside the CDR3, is EPEVTQTPSHQVTQMGQEVILRCVPISNHLYFYWYRQILGQKVEFLVSFYNNEISEKSEIFDDQFSVERPDGSNFTLKIRSTKLEDSAMYFCANQTQGGGEQYFGPGTRLTVT.

This CDR3 reads CASSIQGAVGELFF. Written as DNA, the CDR3 is TGTGCCAGTAGTATCCAGGGGGCTGTCGGGGAGCTGTTTTTT. The V gene is TRBV19, the J gene TRBJ2-2; 8 bases map to TRBD1. Looked up from germline, CDR1 is LNHDA and CDR2 is SQIVND (reference sequence). The trim removed 3 bases at V and 7 bases at J, leaving 4 bases unmatched. This CDR3 spans 14 amino acids.

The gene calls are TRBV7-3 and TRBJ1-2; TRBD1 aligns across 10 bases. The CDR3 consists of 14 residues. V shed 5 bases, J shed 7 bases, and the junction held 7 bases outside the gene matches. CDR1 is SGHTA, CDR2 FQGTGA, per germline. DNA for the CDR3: TGTGCCAGCAGCCCCCAGACAGGGGGCAGTGGCTACACCTTC. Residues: CASSPQTGGSGYTF. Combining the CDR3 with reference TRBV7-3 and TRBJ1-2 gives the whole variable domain GAGVSQTPSNKVTEKGKYVELRCDPISGHTALYWYRQSLGQGPEFLIYFQGTGAADDSGLPNDRFFAVRPEGSVSTLKIQRTERGDSAVYLCASSPQTGGSGYTFGSGTRLTVV.

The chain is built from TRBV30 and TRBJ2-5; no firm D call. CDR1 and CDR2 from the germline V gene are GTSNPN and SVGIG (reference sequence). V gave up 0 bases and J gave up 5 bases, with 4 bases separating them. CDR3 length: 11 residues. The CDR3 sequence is CAWSVVETQYF. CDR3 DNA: TGTGCCTGGAGTGTCGTCGAGACCCAGTACTTC.

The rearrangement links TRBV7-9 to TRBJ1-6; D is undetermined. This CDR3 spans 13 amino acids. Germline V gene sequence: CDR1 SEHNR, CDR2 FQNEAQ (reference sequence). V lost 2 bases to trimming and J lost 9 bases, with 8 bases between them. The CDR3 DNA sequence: TGTGCCAGCAGCTTACAGGAGGGTTCACCCCTCCACTTT. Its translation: CASSLQEGSPLHF.

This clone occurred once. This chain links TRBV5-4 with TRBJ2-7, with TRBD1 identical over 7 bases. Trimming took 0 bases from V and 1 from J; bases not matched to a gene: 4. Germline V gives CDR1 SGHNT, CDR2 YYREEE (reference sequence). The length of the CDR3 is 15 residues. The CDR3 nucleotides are TGTGCCAGCAGCTTGGGGGGGACAGAGTCCTACGAGCAGTACTTC. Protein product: CASSLGGTESYEQYF.

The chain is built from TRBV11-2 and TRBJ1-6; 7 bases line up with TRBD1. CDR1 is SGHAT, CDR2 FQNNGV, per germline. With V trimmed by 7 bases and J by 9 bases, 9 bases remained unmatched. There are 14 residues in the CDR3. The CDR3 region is CASTPDRTTSPLHF. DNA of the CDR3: TGTGCCAGCACCCCGGACAGGACGACTTCACCCCTCCACTTT.

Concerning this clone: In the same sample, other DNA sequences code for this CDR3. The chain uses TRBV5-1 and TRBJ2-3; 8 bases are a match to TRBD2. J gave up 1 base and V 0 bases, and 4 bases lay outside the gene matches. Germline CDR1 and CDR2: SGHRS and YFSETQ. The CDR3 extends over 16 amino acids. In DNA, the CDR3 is TGCGCCAGCAGCTTGGGGCTAGCGGGCCGCACAGATACGCAGTATTTT. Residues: CASSLGLAGRTDTQYF. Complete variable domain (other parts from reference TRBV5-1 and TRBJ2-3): KAGVTQTPRYLIKTRGQQVTLSCSPISGHRSVSWYQQTPGQGLQFLFEYFSETQRNKGNFPGRFSGRQFSNSRSEMNVSTLELGDSALYLCASSLGLAGRTDTQYFGPGTRLTVL.

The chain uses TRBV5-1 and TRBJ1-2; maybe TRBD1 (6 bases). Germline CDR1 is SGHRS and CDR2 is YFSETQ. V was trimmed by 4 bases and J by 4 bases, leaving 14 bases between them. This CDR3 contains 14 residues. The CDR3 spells CASSQRQASYGYTF. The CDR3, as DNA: TGCGCCAGCAGCCAAAGACAGGCTAGCTATGGCTACACCTTC.

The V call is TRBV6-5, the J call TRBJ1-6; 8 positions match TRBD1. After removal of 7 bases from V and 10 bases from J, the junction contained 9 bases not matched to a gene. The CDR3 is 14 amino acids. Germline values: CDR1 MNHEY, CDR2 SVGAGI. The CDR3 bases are TGTGCCAGCACTAGTGGACAGGGATGGTCACCCCTCCACTTT. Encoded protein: CASTSGQGWSPLHF.

The CDR3 region has the DNA TGCAGCGTTGTAACCAGGGGGAGAACTGAAGCTTTCTTT. Amino acids: CSVVTRGRTEAFF. The chain combines TRBV29-1 with TRBJ1-1; TRBD1 matches at 7 bases. There are 13 residues in the CDR3. V trimming: 4 bases; J trimming: 5 bases; junction bases outside the gene matches: 7. Per germline, CDR1 SQVTM and CDR2 ANQGSEA.

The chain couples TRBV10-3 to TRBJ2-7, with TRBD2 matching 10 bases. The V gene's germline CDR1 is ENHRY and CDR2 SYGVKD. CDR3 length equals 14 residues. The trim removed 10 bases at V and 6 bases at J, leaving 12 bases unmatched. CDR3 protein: CATAGTSAFSEQYF. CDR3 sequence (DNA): TGTGCCACGGCAGGGACTAGCGCCTTTTCCGAGCAGTACTTC.

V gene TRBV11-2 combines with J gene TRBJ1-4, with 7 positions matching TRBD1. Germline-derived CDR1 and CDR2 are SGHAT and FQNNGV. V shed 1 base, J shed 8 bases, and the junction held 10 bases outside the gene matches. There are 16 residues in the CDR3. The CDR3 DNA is TGTGCCAGCAGCTTAGCCAAGACAGGGCCGGGGGAAAAACTGTTTTTT. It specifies CASSLAKTGPGEKLFF.

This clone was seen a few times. This CDR3 is CASSPATSGGAGEQFF. DNA of the CDR3: TGTGCCAGCTCACCAGCTACTAGCGGGGGGGCCGGTGAGCAGTTCTTC. The chain is built from TRBV18 and TRBJ2-1; TRBD2 aligns across 13 bases. The J segment lost 9 bases and the V segment lost 2 bases, leaving 7 bases of the junction unmatched. CDR3 length equals 16 residues. Germline V gene sequence: CDR1 KGHSH, CDR2 LQKENI.

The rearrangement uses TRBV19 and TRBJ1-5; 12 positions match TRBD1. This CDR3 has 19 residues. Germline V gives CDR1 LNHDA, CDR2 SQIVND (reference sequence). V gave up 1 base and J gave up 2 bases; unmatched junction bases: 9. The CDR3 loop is CASSIGSGTGGPGNQPQHF. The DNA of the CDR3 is TGTGCCAGTAGTATAGGGAGCGGGACAGGGGGCCCGGGCAATCAGCCCCAGCATTTT.

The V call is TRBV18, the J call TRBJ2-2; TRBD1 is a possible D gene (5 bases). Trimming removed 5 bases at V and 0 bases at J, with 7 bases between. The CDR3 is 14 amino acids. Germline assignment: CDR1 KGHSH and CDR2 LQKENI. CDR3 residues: CASSTDTNTGELFF. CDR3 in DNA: TGTGCCAGCTCAACGGACACGAACACCGGGGAGCTGTTTTTT.

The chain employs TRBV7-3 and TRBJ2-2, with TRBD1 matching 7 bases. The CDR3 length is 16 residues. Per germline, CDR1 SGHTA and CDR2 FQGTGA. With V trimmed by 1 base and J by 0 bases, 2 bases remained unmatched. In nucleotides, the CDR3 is TGTGCCAGCAGCTTAATAGGGGGCGCGAACACCGGGGAGCTGTTTTTT. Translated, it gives CASSLIGGANTGELFF.

CDR3 region: CASSFGGANEQFF. DNA for the CDR3: TGTGCCAGCAGTTTTGGAGGGGCCAATGAGCAGTTCTTC. The rearrangement uses TRBV12-3 or TRBV12-4 and TRBJ2-1; possibly TRBD2 for D (6 bases). V gave up 3 bases and J gave up 6 bases, with 9 bases separating them. This CDR3 contains 13 residues.

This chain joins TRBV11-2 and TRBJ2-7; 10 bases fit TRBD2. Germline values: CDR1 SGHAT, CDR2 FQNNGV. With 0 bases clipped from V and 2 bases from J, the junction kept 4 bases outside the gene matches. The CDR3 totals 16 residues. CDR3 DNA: TGTGCCAGCAGCTTAGACTTGCTAGCGGGAGCCTACGAGCAGTACTTC. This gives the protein CASSLDLLAGAYEQYF. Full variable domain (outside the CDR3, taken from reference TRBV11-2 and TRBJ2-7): EAGVAQSPRYKIIEKRQSVAFWCNPISGHATLYWYQQILGQGPKLLIQFQNNGVVDDSQLPKDRFSAERLKGVDSTLKIQPAKLEDSAVYLCASSLDLLAGAYEQYFGPGTRLTVT.